This TCR beta chain was observed in a study of T cell repertoires in cytomegalovirus infection. Across the study: CMV infection together with matching HLA type was indicated by public TCR beta signatures.

Concerning this clonotype itself: Its cognate antigen is unknown.

TCRdb itself ran the reads through MiXCR, one entry per CDR3 protein. The data contain more than 20,000 distinct CDR3 sequences, about 22% of them singletons. V shed 3 bases and J shed 7 bases, with 9 bases lying between them. Germline loops: CDR1 SGHAT, CDR2 FQNNGV. This CDR3 has 12 amino acids. The gene calls are TRBV11-2 and TRBJ2-5, with D perhaps assigned TRBD1 or TRBD2 (5 bases each). The sequenced sample was CD8+ T cells from cultured PBMCs, obtained from culture after CMV antigen stimulation. This TCR came from a human donor in good health (CMV status not recorded). Some clones in this sample may be carry-over from other donors' samples. DNA of the CDR3: TGTGCCAGCAGCTTGGGGGATGGGACCCAGTACTTC. Translated: CASSLGDGTQYF.